The clone carrying this TCR beta chain was counted a single time. Its antigen is currently unknown. With random hexamers, about 0.45 to 1 ug RNA was reverse transcribed. The authors amplified TCR beta CDR3 across 54 Vbeta and 13 Jbeta using immunoSEQ multiplex PCR. TCRdb reanalysed the immunoSEQ multiplex PCR reads using MiXCR and keeps one entry per CDR3 protein. The sample comprises 120,000 or so distinct CDR3 sequences, around 94% of which are singletons, and around 0.2% rests with the top ten. The sample originates from a study of CD8 T cells in Susac syndrome. At the level of the study: At the time their blood was drawn, patients with Susac syndrome were either therapy-naive, on corticosteroids (with some of them also receiving intravenous immunoglobulin), or on intravenous immunoglobulin alone. Study-level findings and limits: Peak Susac CD8+ clonal expansion was seen in TEMRA cells and active patients.

V gave up 1 base and J gave up 0 bases, with 7 bases separating them. CDR3 length: 16 residues. The diagnostic criteria for definite or probable disease, as recently defined, were met by the patients with Susac syndrome. The chain combines TRBV12-3 or TRBV12-4 with TRBJ2-6, with D possibly being TRBD1 (5 bases). Material for sequencing was CD8+ T cells from PBMCs. This receptor was obtained from a human donor with Susac syndrome. The CDR3 DNA is TGTGCCAGCAGTTTAGGACAGCTCTCTGGGGCCAACGTCCTGACTTTC. Encoded protein: CASSLGQLSGANVLTF.